This TCR beta chain was recovered during a study of shared T cell receptors in the human thymus. Produced via immunoSEQ multiplex PCR; TCRdb's table is partial and in-frame only. The sample lists some 700,000 clones; approximately 83% were seen once. These same records also appear under a second study, on human thymus T cells. In that study: Resections from corrective heart surgery supplied the thymus tissue. Within thymic and blood repertoires, V and J gene usage appeared to be biased. Thymic repertoires of unrelated individuals were reported in related research to overlap highly.

The specimen sequenced was thymocytes. This TCR was recovered from a girl under three years old with a congenital heart defect.

The CDR3 nucleotides are TGTGCCAGCAGTTGGGGACAGGGCCATCCCACTGAAGCTTTCTTT. Amino acid sequence: CASSWGQGHPTEAFF. The V call is TRBV7-8, the J call TRBJ1-1, with 9 bases matching TRBD1. The CDR3 contains 15 residues. Trimming cost V 6 bases and J 4 bases; bases outside gene matches: 9. CDR1 is SGHVS, CDR2 FQNEAQ, per germline.